This is a list of T cell receptor beta chains from one sample in a study of blood T cell repertoires in COVID-19. The method was immunoSEQ multiplex PCR; TCRdb's version includes in-frame clones alone and lacks a portion of them. The repertoire includes about 210,000 clones, roughly 84% of them detected once, and approximately 3% sits in the top ten. The sample taken for sequencing was PBMCs or T cells enriched from blood (not recorded which). The receptors here all came from a woman in her twenties or thirties who had been exposed to COVID-19. The conserved cysteine and the conserved F or W are not part of the CDR3 here.

CDR3 | J | V
ASSDSIAGGTLYNEQF | TRBJ2-1 | TRBV6-4
ASSSGLAGGPRDEQF | TRBJ2-1 | TRBV5-1
ASSLPPAQQY | TRBJ2-7 | TRBV7-9
ASSLDGKLS | TRBJ2-7 | TRBV5-1
ASSGTAHEKLF | TRBJ1-4 | TRBV10-2
ASSDPTRSTEAF | TRBJ1-1 | TRBV7-9
ATSRGQANTEAF | TRBJ1-1 | TRBV15
ASWYADTQY | TRBJ2-3 | TRBV27
ASGAFDLNTEAF | TRBJ1-1 | TRBV5-1
ASSLRPNGLSYEQY | TRBJ2-7 | TRBV7-8
AISEGPRAF | TRBJ1-1 | TRBV10-3
ASSRRHTLPQETQY | TRBJ2-5 | TRBV7-6
ASRRTTYEQY | TRBJ2-7 | TRBV6-4
ASSPPGQGMGEQY | TRBJ2-7 | TRBV7-9
ASKNFEEGFGGYT | TRBJ1-2 | TRBV5-6
ASSPGQSGTTNEKLF | TRBJ1-4 | TRBV5-1
ASSSLIASQGTEAF | TRBJ1-1 | TRBV6-2/TRBV6-3
ASTQLWGGESPLH | TRBJ1-6 | TRBV4-2
ASTTGTGLYEQY | TRBJ2-7 | TRBV11-2
AWSVVGSQY | TRBJ2-7 | TRBV30
ASSQDLGRHVYGYT | TRBJ1-2 | TRBV14
ASSRARGFMNTEAF | TRBJ1-1 | TRBV7-8
ASNRDRVTGELF | TRBJ2-2 | TRBV6-5
ASSLLRTTRSNEQF | TRBJ2-1 | TRBV11-2
ASSFGEANEQY | TRBJ2-7 | TRBV6-5
ASSSRDRVDGYT | TRBJ1-2 | TRBV25-1
ASSVAQGNTEAF | TRBJ1-1 | TRBV9
ASSQEEGTSHEQF | TRBJ2-1 | TRBV4-1
ASSYSWDRGPSTGNTEAF | TRBJ1-1 | TRBV6-2/TRBV6-3
ASSLNTGDGYEQY | TRBJ2-7 | TRBV5-1
ASSHPTGNEQF | TRBJ2-1 | TRBV4-1
ASSLFGTSSDEQY | TRBJ2-7 | TRBV5-4
ASSSYDRSYEQY | TRBJ2-7 | TRBV5-6
ASGQGDSNGYT | TRBJ1-2 | TRBV5-1
ASSHLPGQGTYGYT | TRBJ1-2 | TRBV7-9
ASSLPGQGSDGYT | TRBJ1-2 | TRBV18
ASSPSESSPLH | TRBJ1-6 | TRBV11-2
ASSAARGQGEKLF | TRBJ1-4 | TRBV25-1
ASRLTGNTEAF | TRBJ1-1 | TRBV7-3
ASSIRLAPDTQY | TRBJ2-3 | TRBV19
ASSIKVLTGRPDQPQH | TRBJ1-5 | TRBV19
ASSQEITDTQY | TRBJ2-3 | TRBV5-1
ASSLNLAGGPYEQY | TRBJ2-7 | TRBV5-1
ASSHIQGEGETQY | TRBJ2-5 | TRBV6-5
ATQTGRGEAF | TRBJ1-1 | TRBV10-1
ASSPTGAGEKLF | TRBJ1-4 | TRBV3-1/TRBV3-2
ASSYGWSSYEQY | TRBJ2-7 | TRBV6-5
ASSRLAGDLEGTGELF | TRBJ2-2 | TRBV11-2
ASSEQTYEQY | TRBJ2-7 | TRBV5-6
ASSSLQGYEQY | TRBJ2-7 | TRBV18
ASSQVPGSTDTQY | TRBJ2-3 | TRBV3-1/TRBV3-2
SVHRLEGTQY | TRBJ2-5 | TRBV29-1
ASSVTPATYEQY | TRBJ2-7 | TRBV2
ASSHRPLDRGDEKLF | TRBJ1-4 | TRBV5-6
ASGMYGQGLTGGELF | TRBJ2-2 | TRBV2